The next 31 T cell receptor beta chains were all read from a single sample in a study of human T cells and chemical hapten exposure. In TCRdb, the RACE reads were re-called with MiXCR into one record per CDR3 protein. The sample holds about 69,000 distinct CDR3 sequences, 10% seen once. Sample time point: patch test 2, 6 weeks after DPC sensitization. The treatment denotes: therapeutic diphenylcyclopropenone sensitization with weekly scalp DPC. Sequenced material: whole blood, taken in connection with sensitization to the hapten diphenylcyclopropenone (DPC). The receptors shown here come from a woman between 50 and 59 years old with alopecia areata. Some clones in this sample may be carry-over from other donors' samples.

V gene TRBV7-9 combines with J gene TRBJ2-5; D not certain. This CDR3 contains 12 residues. The V end lost 3 bases, the J end lost 5 bases, and 7 bases lay between the germline ends. Germline CDR1 SEHNR, CDR2 FQNEAQ (reference sequence). The CDR3 sequence: CASSLDGETQYF. CDR3 sequence (DNA): TGTGCCAGCAGCTTGGACGGGGAGACCCAGTACTTC.

Many counts were recorded for this clonotype. This chain uses TRBV7-9 with TRBJ2-1; 10 bases line up with TRBD2. The germline gives CDR1 SEHNR, CDR2 FQNEAQ (reference sequence). The CDR3 loop spans 17 amino acids. The V and J ends lost 1 base and 5 bases, in that order; junction bases with no gene match: 8. The CDR3 loop reads CASSLVSTSGDHNEQFF. CDR3 bases: TGTGCCAGCAGCTTAGTCTCCACTAGCGGGGATCACAATGAGCAGTTCTTC.

V is TRBV7-9 and J is TRBJ1-1; possible D gene TRBD1, 5 bases. Germline-derived CDR1 and CDR2 are SEHNR and FQNEAQ (reference sequence). Between the trimmed V and J ends, which lost 3 bases and 1 base, there was a span of 12 bases. There are 15 residues in the CDR3. The chain's CDR3 is CASSFPRDRNTEAFF. CDR3 sequence (DNA): TGTGCCAGCAGCTTCCCCCGAGACAGGAACACTGAAGCTTTCTTT.

The gene calls are TRBV2 and TRBJ2-2, with TRBD2 identical over 8 bases. The CDR3 has 17 residues. The germline V gene encodes CDR1 SNHLY and CDR2 FYNNEI. With 2 bases clipped from V and 5 bases from J, the junction kept 10 bases outside the gene matches. The DNA of the CDR3 is TGTGCCAGCAGTGAATTTCGCCCGGGCGGGGGGACCGGGGAGCTGTTTTTT. Amino acids: CASSEFRPGGGTGELFF.

The rearrangement joins TRBV5-4 to TRBJ1-2, with D perhaps TRBD1 (5 bases). Germline V gene data show CDR1 as SGHNT and CDR2 as YYREEE (reference sequence). Trimming removed 4 bases from V and 6 bases from J, with 19 bases in between. The CDR3 runs to 15 residues. CDR3 in amino acids: CASSLDRGSRNGYTF. The CDR3 nucleotides are TGTGCCAGCAGCCTCGACAGAGGTTCTAGGAATGGCTACACCTTC.

This clonotype has a handful of counts. The rearrangement joins TRBV7-8 to TRBJ2-7; D uncertain. This CDR3 has 12 amino acids. V gave up 0 bases and J gave up 2 bases, with 2 bases separating them. Germline CDR1 SGHVS, CDR2 FQNEAQ. The CDR3, as DNA: TGTGCCAGCAGCTTAGCCACCTACGAGCAGTACTTC. Encoded protein: CASSLATYEQYF. The full variable domain, completed using reference TRBV7-8 and TRBJ2-7, is GAGVSQSPRYKVAKRGQDVALRCDPISGHVSLFWYQQALGQGPEFLTYFQNEAQLDKSGLPSDRFFAERPEGSVSTLKIQRTQQEDSAVYLCASSLATYEQYFGPGTRLTVT.

This clonotype was detected ten times or more. The chain recombines TRBV7-2 with TRBJ2-5; 7 bases match TRBD2. The CDR3 is 14 residues long. Germline lookup yields CDR1 SGHTA and CDR2 FQGNSA. V trimming: 5 bases; J trimming: 5 bases; junction bases outside the gene matches: 8. The CDR3 protein is CASSPRTRGETQYF. The CDR3 coding sequence is TGTGCCAGCAGCCCGCGGACTAGGGGCGAGACCCAGTACTTC.

This clonotype has ten or more counts. The chain recombines TRBV29-1 with TRBJ2-2; TRBD2 matches 8 bases. Per germline, CDR1 SQVTM and CDR2 ANQGSEA. The CDR3 extends over 13 amino acids. The CDR3 nucleotides are TGCAGGACGGGACTAGCGAACACCGGGGAGCTGTTTTTT. Protein product: CRTGLANTGELFF.

This clonotype occurred many times. The CDR3, as DNA: TGTGCCAGCAGCCAAGTAGGGGGAGTCGCCAACGTCCTGACTTTC. As protein: CASSQVGGVANVLTF. The chain uses TRBV3-1 and TRBJ2-6, with a tentative D call TRBD1 (6 bases). The germline V gene encodes CDR1 LGHDT and CDR2 YNNKEL (reference sequence). The CDR3 runs to 15 residues. The V and J ends lost 1 base and 7 bases respectively, with 11 bases between them.

This clonotype came up many times. The V call is TRBV19, the J call TRBJ2-2, with TRBD2 matching 9 bases. With 6 bases clipped from V and 4 bases from J, the junction kept 6 bases outside the gene matches. The CDR3 spans 15 residues. Looked up from germline, CDR1 is LNHDA and CDR2 is SQIVND (reference sequence). DNA of the CDR3: TGTGCCAGTAGCCCGACTAGCGGTATCACCGGGGAGCTGTTTTTT. Its translation: CASSPTSGITGELFF.

This clonotype was observed a handful of times. The chain uses TRBV10-3 and TRBJ2-2; 7 bases are shared with TRBD2. J lost 6 bases, V lost 8 bases, and 15 bases had no gene match. The CDR3 extends over 16 amino acids. Germline values: CDR1 ENHRY, CDR2 SYGVKD. CDR3 nucleotide sequence: TGTGCCATCTCACCCAGCGGGACTTTTGGGTCCGGGGAGCTGTTTTTT. It is translated as CAISPSGTFGSGELFF.

This clonotype appeared many times. J is TRBJ2-3 and V is TRBV2, with 8 positions matching TRBD2. The V segment lost 4 bases and the J segment 7 bases; nucleotides outside the gene matches: 10. The CDR3 consists of 15 residues. In germline, CDR1 is SNHLY, CDR2 FYNNEI. The CDR3 DNA is TGTGCCAGCAGTGGGGGGGGACTAGTTACATATACGCAGTATTTT. Amino acid sequence: CASSGGGLVTYTQYF. The complete variable domain, with remaining parts taken from reference TRBV2 and TRBJ2-3, reads EPEVTQTPSHQVTQMGQEVILRCVPISNHLYFYWYRQILGQKVEFLVSFYNNEISEKSEIFDDQFSVERPDGSNFTLKIRSTKLEDSAMYFCASSGGGLVTYTQYFGPGTRLTVL.

This clonotype showed up just a few times. The chain has TRBV5-4 and TRBJ1-3; D ambiguous. Trimming took 4 bases from V and 4 from J, leaving 15 bases between them. Looked up from germline, CDR1 is SGHNT and CDR2 is YYREEE (reference sequence). The CDR3 has 15 amino acids. The CDR3 is CASSVYSAPGNTIYF. CDR3 DNA sequence: TGTGCCAGCAGCGTATACTCTGCGCCGGGAAACACCATATATTTT. Based on the CDR3 plus reference TRBV5-4 and TRBJ1-3, the full variable domain is ETGVTQSPTHLIKTRGQQVTLRCSSQSGHNTVSWYQQALGQGPQFIFQYYREEENGRGNFPPRFSGLQFPNYSSELNVNALELDDSALYLCASSVYSAPGNTIYFGEGSWLTVV.

This clonotype was detected many times. In nucleotides, the CDR3 is TGTGCCAGCAGATTCAGGGCAGATACGCAGTATTTT. Amino acid sequence: CASRFRADTQYF. J is TRBJ2-3 and V is TRBV12-3 or TRBV12-4, with D maybe TRBD1 (5 bases). The CDR3 is 12 amino acids. V was pared by 6 bases and J by 4 bases, with 8 bases between.

This clonotype was found many times. The chain is built from TRBV20-1 and TRBJ1-1; 7 bases match TRBD1. The CDR3 is made up of 11 amino acids. After removal of 6 bases from V and 4 bases from J, the junction contained 2 bases not matched to a gene. Germline loops: CDR1 DFQATT, CDR2 SNEGSKA (reference sequence). The CDR3 sequence is CSARDSTEAFF. CDR3 nucleotide sequence: TGCAGTGCAAGGGACAGCACTGAAGCTTTCTTT.

The sample holds a few counts of this clonotype. The chain combines TRBV12-3 or TRBV12-4 with TRBJ1-2; 7 bases match TRBD1. The CDR3 has 15 amino acids. The V gene end was trimmed by 4 bases and the J gene end by 6 bases; junction bases not matched to a gene: 11. CDR3 residues: CASSSHSRGVDGYTF. CDR3 DNA: TGTGCCAGCAGTTCACACTCCAGGGGGGTCGATGGCTACACCTTC.

This clonotype was observed a handful of times. This chain links TRBV13 with TRBJ2-7, with 10 bases lining up with TRBD2. J was trimmed by 4 bases and V by 2 bases; bases with no gene match: 2. Germline values: CDR1 PRHDT, CDR2 FYEKMQ (reference sequence). The CDR3 spans 14 residues. This chain's CDR3 is CASSLTSGTYEQYF. DNA of the CDR3: TGTGCCAGCAGCTTAACTAGCGGGACATACGAGCAGTACTTC.

The sample holds many counts of this clonotype. V is TRBV7-6 and J is TRBJ2-3; D not resolved. Germline V gene data show CDR1 as SGHVS and CDR2 as FNYEAQ. The CDR3 spans 17 residues. Trimming removed 4 bases at V and 3 bases at J, with 20 bases between. The CDR3 DNA follows: TGTGCCAGCAGCTCCCGGAGAATGGGGTTAAGTACAGATACGCAGTATTTT. Protein: CASSSRRMGLSTDTQYF.

The chain couples TRBV19 to TRBJ1-1; TRBD1 matches 7 bases. In germline, CDR1 is LNHDA, CDR2 SQIVND (reference sequence). The CDR3 contains 16 residues. Germline trimming cut 0 bases from V and 1 base from J; bases unmatched to any gene: 5. The CDR3 sequence: CASSIDQGGTNTEAFF. For the CDR3, the DNA is TGTGCCAGTAGTATAGATCAGGGGGGTACGAACACTGAAGCTTTCTTT. The whole variable domain, remainder taken from reference TRBV19 and TRBJ1-1, is DGGITQSPKYLFRKEGQNVTLSCEQNLNHDAMYWYRQDPGQGLRLIYYSQIVNDFQKGDIAEGYSVSREKKESFPLTVTSAQKNPTAFYLCASSIDQGGTNTEAFFGQGTRLTVV.

The gene calls are TRBV20-1 and TRBJ2-1, with D uncertain. V dropped 5 bases and J dropped 9 bases, with 20 bases sitting between them. The CDR3 has 14 residues. Per germline, CDR1 DFQATT and CDR2 SNEGSKA (reference sequence). The CDR3 reads CSASTPLSNREQFF. In nucleotides, the CDR3 is TGCAGTGCTTCCACTCCCCTGAGCAATCGTGAGCAGTTCTTC.

This clonotype appeared many times. The J gene is TRBJ1-1, the V gene TRBV7-9; D not certain. Looked up from germline, CDR1 is SEHNR and CDR2 is FQNEAQ (reference sequence). V was pared by 1 base and J by 0 bases, with 9 bases between. The CDR3 extends over 15 amino acids. The CDR3 DNA reads as TGTGCCAGCAGCTTAGGGTACGGCCTGAACACTGAAGCTTTCTTT. It translates to CASSLGYGLNTEAFF. Drawing the rest from reference TRBV7-9 and TRBJ1-1, the complete variable domain is DTGVSQNPRHKITKRGQNVTFRCDPISEHNRLYWYRQTLGQGPEFLTYFQNEAQLEKSRLLSDRFSAERPKGSFSTLEIQRTEQGDSAMYLCASSLGYGLNTEAFFGQGTRLTVV.

The V call is TRBV24-1, the J call TRBJ1-2, with D unresolved. CDR1 and CDR2 (germline): KGHDR, SFDVKD. This CDR3 has 12 amino acids. With 0 bases removed from V and 2 bases from J, the gap between germline ends came to 0 bases. CDR3 in DNA: TGTGCCACCAGTGATTTGAACTATGGCTACACCTTC. Translated, it gives CATSDLNYGYTF.

This clonotype was counted a few times. The chain joins TRBV20-1 to TRBJ1-2, with a tentative D call TRBD1 (5 bases). Germline V gene lookup returns CDR1 DFQATT and CDR2 SNEGSKA (reference sequence). Trimming took 6 bases from V and 5 from J, leaving 16 bases between them. The CDR3 has 13 amino acids. The CDR3 protein is CSAEEGTLYGYTF. The CDR3 nucleotides are TGCAGTGCCGAAGAAGGGACCCTATATGGCTACACCTTC.

On this clonotype itself: A much larger clone sits a single nucleotide away, making a read error possible. The genes are TRBV6-2 or TRBV6-3 and TRBJ2-1; TRBD2 agrees at 11 bases. The DNA end favors TRBJ2-7, so the J call may be wrong. Per germline, CDR1 MNHEY and CDR2 SVGEGT. The CDR3 covers 14 residues. CDR3 DNA sequence: TGTGCCAGCGTTCCGGGACTAGCGGTCAATGAGCAGTACTTC. Residues: CASVPGLAVNEQYF.

This clonotype was counted at least ten times. The chain is built from TRBV28 and TRBJ2-7; 10 nucleotides agree with TRBD2. V trimming: 7 bases; J trimming: 4 bases; junction bases outside the gene matches: 7. Germline lookup yields CDR1 MDHEN and CDR2 SYDVKM. The CDR3 contains 14 residues. The CDR3 is CASTSLAGSYEQYF. As DNA, the CDR3 is TGTGCCAGCACCTCACTAGCGGGATCTTACGAGCAGTACTTC.

This clonotype was found a few times. The chain recombines TRBV29-1 with TRBJ1-2; 8 nucleotides agree with TRBD1. With V trimmed by 3 bases and J by 8 bases, 8 bases remained unmatched. The CDR3 runs 13 residues. CDR1 SQVTM and CDR2 ANQGSEA come from the germline V gene. The CDR3 DNA reads as TGCAGCGTTGATGGACAGGGTGTAGAAGGCTACACCTTC. Translating it yields CSVDGQGVEGYTF. Together with reference TRBV29-1 and TRBJ1-2, the CDR3 gives the full variable domain: SAVISQKPSRDICQRGTSLTIQCQVDSQVTMMFWYRQQPGQSLTLIATANQGSEATYESGFVIDKFPISRPNLTFSTLTVSNMSPEDSSIYLCSVDGQGVEGYTFGSGTRLTVV.

The sample holds many counts of this clonotype. The V and J genes are TRBV12-5 and TRBJ2-4; no reliable D call. The germline V and J ends were trimmed by 7 bases and 1 base, with 29 bases remaining between them. CDR1 and CDR2 (germline): LGHNT, FRNRAP. This CDR3 region has 20 residues. As DNA, the CDR3 is TGTGCTAGTGCCAATGGTCCAACCGTAGCCCTGGTAGGGGCCAAAAACATTCAGTACTTC. Its protein product is CASANGPTVALVGAKNIQYF.

This clonotype was recorded at least ten times. The chain recombines TRBV11-2 with TRBJ2-2, with D uncertain. CDR1 SGHAT and CDR2 FQNNGV come from the germline V gene. V was pared by 2 bases and J by 6 bases, with 16 bases between. The CDR3 covers 16 residues. DNA of the CDR3: TGTGCCAGCAGCTTACAGCCGACCAATAAAGCCGGGGAGCTGTTTTTT. Its translation: CASSLQPTNKAGELFF.

This clonotype occurred a few times. The chain combines TRBV27 with TRBJ2-7, with 8 bases lining up with TRBD1. Trimming removed 2 bases from V and 1 base from J; junction bases left unmatched: 4. Germline CDR1 MNHEY, CDR2 SMNVEV (reference sequence). The CDR3 sequence is 15 residues long. The CDR3 region is CASSLSQGASYEQYF. The CDR3 region has the DNA TGTGCCAGCAGTTTAAGTCAGGGGGCTTCCTACGAGCAGTACTTC.

The chain couples TRBV19 to TRBJ2-2; unclear D gene. V lost 6 bases and J lost 4, with 9 bases in between. Germline-derived CDR1 and CDR2 are LNHDA and SQIVND (reference sequence). This CDR3 is built from 13 residues. The DNA for the CDR3 is TGTGCCAGTAGGTCCTTCAGCACCGGGGAGCTGTTTTTT. Amino acid sequence: CASRSFSTGELFF.

In its sample, this clonotype was seen many times. The chain combines TRBV7-3 with TRBJ2-7; unclear D gene. The CDR3 is 14 residues long. Germline V CDR1 and CDR2: SGHTA, FQGTGA. With 0 bases removed from V and 0 bases from J, the gap between germline ends came to 6 bases. The CDR3 DNA sequence: TGTGCCAGCAGCTTAACAGCGCTCTCCTACGAGCAGTACTTC. This gives the protein CASSLTALSYEQYF.